Sequencing of this T cell receptor (beta chain) was carried out in a study of blood T cell repertoires in COVID-19. Study details: Sites in the United States, Italy and Spain provided acute and convalescent COVID-19 samples.

Trimming left V 3 bases short and J 0 bases short, with 14 bases between. The germline gives CDR1 SGHTA, CDR2 FQGTGA. The CDR3 length is 16 residues. Repertoires were generated with immunoSEQ multiplex PCR, while TCRdb's copy carries only in-frame clones and drops some. Among under 200,000 clones listed, about 88% were seen once. The specimen was peripheral blood. The sequence was obtained from an elderly woman with acute or convalescent COVID-19. The rearrangement joins TRBV7-3 to TRBJ1-2; a possible D gene is TRBD1 (5 bases). The CDR3 sequence is CASSFSSTVSNYGYTF. CDR3 nucleotides: TGTGCCAGCAGCTTCTCCTCGACAGTCTCTAACTATGGCTACACCTTC.